The rows below give T cell receptor beta chains drawn from one sample of a study of graft-versus-host responses after intestinal transplantation. TCRdb keeps only in-frame clones here, not all; method: immunoSEQ multiplex PCR. The profile shows 84,000 or so clones, over 85% of them singletons. No cognate antigen is known for these TCRs. The input for sequencing was unstimulated CD8+ T cells sorted from spleen or lymph node cells, taken before transplant. These receptors all stem from a human donor who was the organ donor for an intestinal transplant. Both conserved end residues are part of each CDR3. A D gene is named only where the DNA matches it firmly. Clone size, where shown, is once, few, many, or a class for clones that have expanded.

v_gene: TRBV11-2; abundance: -; d_gene: TRBD2; j_gene: TRBJ2-1; CDR3nt: TGTGCCAGCACCCGCGGGGGGAGGGGGGTCTACAATGAGCAGTTCTTC; CDR3aa: CASTRGGRGVYNEQFF
v_gene: TRBV6-1; abundance: -; d_gene: TRBD1; j_gene: TRBJ2-7; CDR3nt: TGTGCCAGCAGCCTCGACAGGGCCGGAATCTACGAGCAGTACTTC; CDR3aa: CASSLDRAGIYEQYF
v_gene: TRBV4-1; abundance: few; d_gene: TRBD1; j_gene: TRBJ1-1; CDR3nt: TGCGCCAGCAGCCAGACGGGACAGTCGGGCACTGAAGCTTTCTTT; CDR3aa: CASSQTGQSGTEAFF
v_gene: TRBV7-6; abundance: -; d_gene: -; j_gene: TRBJ2-3; CDR3nt: TGTGCCAGCAGCGCCGATAACTACCATACGCAGTATTTT; CDR3aa: CASSADNYHTQYF
v_gene: TRBV4-3; abundance: -; d_gene: TRBD1; j_gene: TRBJ1-4; CDR3nt: TGCGCCAGCAGCCAAATGGGACAGGGAACCGAAAAACTGTTTTTT; CDR3aa: CASSQMGQGTEKLFF
v_gene: TRBV19; abundance: -; d_gene: -; j_gene: TRBJ2-7; CDR3nt: TGTGCCAGTAGTTGGGGGGACTCCTACGAGCAGTACTTC; CDR3aa: CASSWGDSYEQYF
v_gene: TRBV28; abundance: -; d_gene: TRBD1; j_gene: TRBJ1-2; CDR3nt: TGTGCCAGCAGTCTGACAGGGGCCACCGGGAACTATGGCTACACCTTC; CDR3aa: CASSLTGATGNYGYTF
v_gene: TRBV4-3; abundance: -; d_gene: TRBD1; j_gene: TRBJ1-6; CDR3nt: TGCGCCAGCAGCCAAGATTCGACAGGGAGCTCCTATAATTCACCCCTCCACTTT; CDR3aa: CASSQDSTGSSYNSPLHF
v_gene: TRBV27; abundance: -; d_gene: TRBD1; j_gene: TRBJ2-7; CDR3nt: TGTGCCAGCAGAGCGACAGGGTCTTTGTACGAGCAGTACTTC; CDR3aa: CASRATGSLYEQYF
v_gene: TRBV29-1; abundance: few; d_gene: TRBD2; j_gene: TRBJ2-3; CDR3nt: TGCAGCGTTGTCGGTACGGGAGGTAGCACAGATACGCAGTATTTT; CDR3aa: CSVVGTGGSTDTQYF
v_gene: TRBV5-6; abundance: -; d_gene: -; j_gene: TRBJ1-2; CDR3nt: TGTGCCAGCAGCTTGGAGGCGGCTACCTATGGCTACACCTTC; CDR3aa: CASSLEAATYGYTF
v_gene: TRBV6-6; abundance: -; d_gene: -; j_gene: TRBJ2-7; CDR3nt: TGTGCCAGCAGTCCCCCTCGTGGCAGGGCCCCCTACGAGCAGTACTTC; CDR3aa: CASSPPRGRAPYEQYF
v_gene: TRBV27; abundance: -; d_gene: TRBD2; j_gene: TRBJ2-4; CDR3nt: TGTGCCAGCAGTTTATTGGGACTAGCGGGGGGGGGCATTCAGTACTTC; CDR3aa: CASSLLGLAGGGIQYF
v_gene: TRBV4-3; abundance: -; d_gene: -; j_gene: TRBJ2-1; CDR3nt: TGCGCCAGCAGCCAAGGTCTAGTCAGCGTGGGTAACAATGAGCAGTTCTTC; CDR3aa: CASSQGLVSVGNNEQFF
v_gene: TRBV19; abundance: -; d_gene: -; j_gene: TRBJ2-7; CDR3nt: TGTGCCAGTAGTATAGCGGACGAGCAGTACTTC; CDR3aa: CASSIADEQYF
v_gene: TRBV28; abundance: -; d_gene: TRBD1; j_gene: TRBJ1-5; CDR3nt: TGTGCCAGCATTCACAGGGGGCCTTATTATAGCAATCAGCCCCAGCATTTT; CDR3aa: CASIHRGPYYSNQPQHF
v_gene: TRBV7-8; abundance: -; d_gene: TRBD2; j_gene: TRBJ2-1; CDR3nt: TGTGCCAGCAACTCAGTCGCCGGGACTAGCGGGAGTGGTGAGCAGTTCTTC; CDR3aa: CASNSVAGTSGSGEQFF
v_gene: TRBV5-1; abundance: -; d_gene: TRBD1; j_gene: TRBJ2-7; CDR3nt: TGCGCCAGCAGCTTGGGGACAGGGGGGTTCTACGAGCAGTACTTC; CDR3aa: CASSLGTGGFYEQYF
v_gene: TRBV13; abundance: -; d_gene: TRBD2; j_gene: TRBJ2-7; CDR3nt: TGTGCCAGCAGTTGTGTCCTAGCGGGGGGGTCCTACGAGCAGTACTTC; CDR3aa: CASSCVLAGGSYEQYF